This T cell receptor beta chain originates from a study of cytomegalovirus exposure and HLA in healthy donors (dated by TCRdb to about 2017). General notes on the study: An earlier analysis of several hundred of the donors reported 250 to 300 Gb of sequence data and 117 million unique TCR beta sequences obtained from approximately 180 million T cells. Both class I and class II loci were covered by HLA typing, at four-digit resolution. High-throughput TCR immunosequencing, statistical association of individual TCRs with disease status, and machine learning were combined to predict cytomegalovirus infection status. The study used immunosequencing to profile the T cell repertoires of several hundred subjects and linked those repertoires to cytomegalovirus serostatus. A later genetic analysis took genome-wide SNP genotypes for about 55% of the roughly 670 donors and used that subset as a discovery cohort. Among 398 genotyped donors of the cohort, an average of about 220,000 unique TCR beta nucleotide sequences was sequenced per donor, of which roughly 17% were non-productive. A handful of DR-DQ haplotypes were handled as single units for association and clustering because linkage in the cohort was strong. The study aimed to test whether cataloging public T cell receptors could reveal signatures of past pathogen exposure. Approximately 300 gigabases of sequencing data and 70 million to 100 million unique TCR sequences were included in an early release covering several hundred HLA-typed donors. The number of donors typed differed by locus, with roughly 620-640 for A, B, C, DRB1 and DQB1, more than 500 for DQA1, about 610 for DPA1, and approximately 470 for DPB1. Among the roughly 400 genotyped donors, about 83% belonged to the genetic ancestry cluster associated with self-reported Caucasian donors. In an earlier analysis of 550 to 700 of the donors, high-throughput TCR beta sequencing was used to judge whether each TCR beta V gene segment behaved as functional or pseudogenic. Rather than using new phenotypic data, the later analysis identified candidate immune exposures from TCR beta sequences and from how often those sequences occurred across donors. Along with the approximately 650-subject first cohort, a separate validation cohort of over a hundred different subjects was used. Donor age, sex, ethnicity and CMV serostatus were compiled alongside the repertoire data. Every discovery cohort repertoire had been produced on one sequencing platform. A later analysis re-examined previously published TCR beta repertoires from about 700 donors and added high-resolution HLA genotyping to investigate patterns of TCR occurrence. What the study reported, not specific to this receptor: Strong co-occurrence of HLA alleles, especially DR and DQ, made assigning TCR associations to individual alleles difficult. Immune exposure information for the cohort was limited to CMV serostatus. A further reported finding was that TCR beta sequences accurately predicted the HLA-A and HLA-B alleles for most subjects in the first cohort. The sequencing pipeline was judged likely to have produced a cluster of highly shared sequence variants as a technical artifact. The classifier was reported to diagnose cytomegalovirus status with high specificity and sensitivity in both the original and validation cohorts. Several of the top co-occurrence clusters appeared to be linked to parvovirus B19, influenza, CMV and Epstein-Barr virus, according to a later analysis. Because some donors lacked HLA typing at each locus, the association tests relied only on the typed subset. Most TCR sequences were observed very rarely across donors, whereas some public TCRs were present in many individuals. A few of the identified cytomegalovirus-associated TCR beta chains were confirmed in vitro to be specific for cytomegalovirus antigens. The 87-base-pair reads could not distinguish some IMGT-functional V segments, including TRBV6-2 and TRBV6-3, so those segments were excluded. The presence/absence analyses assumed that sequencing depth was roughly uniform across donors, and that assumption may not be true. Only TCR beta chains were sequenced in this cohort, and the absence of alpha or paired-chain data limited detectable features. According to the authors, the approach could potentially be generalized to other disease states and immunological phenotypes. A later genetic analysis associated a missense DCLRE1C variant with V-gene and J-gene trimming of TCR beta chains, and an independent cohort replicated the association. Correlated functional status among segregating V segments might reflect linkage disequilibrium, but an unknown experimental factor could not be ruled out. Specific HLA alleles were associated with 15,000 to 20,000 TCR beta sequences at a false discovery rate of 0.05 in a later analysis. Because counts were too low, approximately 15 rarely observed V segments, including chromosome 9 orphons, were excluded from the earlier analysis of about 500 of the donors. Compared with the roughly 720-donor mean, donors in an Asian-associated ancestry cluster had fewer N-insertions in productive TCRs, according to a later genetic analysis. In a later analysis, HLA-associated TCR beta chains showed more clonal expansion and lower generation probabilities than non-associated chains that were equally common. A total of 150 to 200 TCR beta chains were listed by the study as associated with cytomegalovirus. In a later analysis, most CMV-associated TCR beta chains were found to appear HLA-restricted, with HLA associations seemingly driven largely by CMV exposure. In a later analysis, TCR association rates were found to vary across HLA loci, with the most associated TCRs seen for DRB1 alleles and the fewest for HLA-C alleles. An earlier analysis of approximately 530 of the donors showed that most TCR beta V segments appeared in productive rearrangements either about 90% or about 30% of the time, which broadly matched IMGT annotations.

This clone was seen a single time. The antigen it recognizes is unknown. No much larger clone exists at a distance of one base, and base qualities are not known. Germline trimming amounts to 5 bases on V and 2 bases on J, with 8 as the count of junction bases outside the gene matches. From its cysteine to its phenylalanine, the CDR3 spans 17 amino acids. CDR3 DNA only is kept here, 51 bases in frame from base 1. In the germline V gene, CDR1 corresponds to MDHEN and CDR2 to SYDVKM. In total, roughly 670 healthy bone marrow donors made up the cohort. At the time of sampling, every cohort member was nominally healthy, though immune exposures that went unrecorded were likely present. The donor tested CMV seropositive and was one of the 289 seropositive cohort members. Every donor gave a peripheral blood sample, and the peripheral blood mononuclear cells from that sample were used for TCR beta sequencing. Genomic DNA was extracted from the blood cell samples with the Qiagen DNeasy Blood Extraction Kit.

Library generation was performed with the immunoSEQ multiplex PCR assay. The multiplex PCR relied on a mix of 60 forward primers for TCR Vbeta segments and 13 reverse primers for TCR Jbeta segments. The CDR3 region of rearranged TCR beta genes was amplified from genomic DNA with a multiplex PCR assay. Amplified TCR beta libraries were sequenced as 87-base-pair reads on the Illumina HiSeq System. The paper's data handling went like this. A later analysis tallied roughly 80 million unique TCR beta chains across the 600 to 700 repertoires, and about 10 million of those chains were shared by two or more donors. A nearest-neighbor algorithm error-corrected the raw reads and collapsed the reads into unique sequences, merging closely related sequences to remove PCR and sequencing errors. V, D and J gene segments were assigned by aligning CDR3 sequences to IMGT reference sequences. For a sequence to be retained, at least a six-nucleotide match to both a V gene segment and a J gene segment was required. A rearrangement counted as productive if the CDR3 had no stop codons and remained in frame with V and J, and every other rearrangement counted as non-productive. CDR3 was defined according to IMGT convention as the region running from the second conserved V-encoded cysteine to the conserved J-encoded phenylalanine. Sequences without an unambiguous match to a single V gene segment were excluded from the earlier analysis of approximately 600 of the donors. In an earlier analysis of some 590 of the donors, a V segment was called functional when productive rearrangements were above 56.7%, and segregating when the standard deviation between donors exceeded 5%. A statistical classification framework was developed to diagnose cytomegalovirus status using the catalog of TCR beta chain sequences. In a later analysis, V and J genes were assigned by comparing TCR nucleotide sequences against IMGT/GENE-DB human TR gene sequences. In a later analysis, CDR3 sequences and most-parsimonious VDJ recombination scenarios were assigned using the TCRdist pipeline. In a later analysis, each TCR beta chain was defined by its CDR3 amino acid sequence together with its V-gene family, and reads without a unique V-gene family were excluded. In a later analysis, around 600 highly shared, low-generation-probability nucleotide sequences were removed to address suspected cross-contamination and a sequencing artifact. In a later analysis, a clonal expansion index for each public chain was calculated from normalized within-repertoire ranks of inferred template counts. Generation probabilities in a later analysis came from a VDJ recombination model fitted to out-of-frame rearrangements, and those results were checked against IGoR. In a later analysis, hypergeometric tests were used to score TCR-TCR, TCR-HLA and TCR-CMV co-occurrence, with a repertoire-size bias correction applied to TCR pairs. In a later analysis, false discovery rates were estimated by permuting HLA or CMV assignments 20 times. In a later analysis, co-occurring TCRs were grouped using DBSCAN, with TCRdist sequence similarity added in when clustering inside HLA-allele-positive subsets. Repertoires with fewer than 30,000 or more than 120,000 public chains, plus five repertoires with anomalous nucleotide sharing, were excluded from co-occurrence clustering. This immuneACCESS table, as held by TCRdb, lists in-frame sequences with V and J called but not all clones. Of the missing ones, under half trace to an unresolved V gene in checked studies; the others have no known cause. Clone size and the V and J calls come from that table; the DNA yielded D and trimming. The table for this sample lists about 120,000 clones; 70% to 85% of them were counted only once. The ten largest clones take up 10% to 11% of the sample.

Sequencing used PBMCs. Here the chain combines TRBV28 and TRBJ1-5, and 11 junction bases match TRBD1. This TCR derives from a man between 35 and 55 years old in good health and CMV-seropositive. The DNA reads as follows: TGTGCCAGCAGTGCCCCGGACAGGGGGCGAGGCAATCAGCCCCAGCATTTT. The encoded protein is CASSAPDRGRGNQPQHF.